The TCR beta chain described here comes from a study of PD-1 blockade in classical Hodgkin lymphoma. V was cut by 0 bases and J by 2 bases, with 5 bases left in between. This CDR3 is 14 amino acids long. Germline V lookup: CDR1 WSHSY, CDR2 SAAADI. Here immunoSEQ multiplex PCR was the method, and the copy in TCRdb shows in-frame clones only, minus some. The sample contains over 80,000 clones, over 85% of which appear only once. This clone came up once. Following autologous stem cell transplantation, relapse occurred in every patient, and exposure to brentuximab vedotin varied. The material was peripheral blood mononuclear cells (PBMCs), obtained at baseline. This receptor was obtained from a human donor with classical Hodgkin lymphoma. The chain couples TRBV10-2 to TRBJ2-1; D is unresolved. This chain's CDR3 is CASSESAAYNEQFF. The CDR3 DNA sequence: TGCGCCAGCAGTGAGTCGGCAGCCTACAATGAGCAGTTCTTC.